This entry lists 27 T cell receptor beta chains sequenced from one sample in a study of T and B cells in COVID-19 patients. Multiplex PCR with BIOMED2 TRB-A/B primer pools amplified TRB rearrangements. TCRdb reprocessed the multiplex PCR reads with MiXCR, giving one entry per CDR3 protein. The table records tens of thousands of distinct CDR3 sequences, around a third of them present only once. Blood genomic DNA input for TRB amplification was 250-500 ng. The material sequenced was blood. The receptors stem from a human donor who had recovered from COVID-19.

This clonotype was detected ten times or more. This chain connects TRBV27 to TRBJ2-7; the match to TRBD1 covers 10 bases. CDR1 and CDR2 from the germline V gene are MNHEY and SMNVEV (reference sequence). The length of the CDR3 is 15 residues. V lost 8 bases and J lost 3; bases outside the gene matches: 10. CDR3 sequence reads: CASRSWTGGNYEQYF. DNA for the CDR3: TGTGCCAGCCGCTCCTGGACAGGGGGAAACTACGAGCAGTACTTC.

The chain combines TRBV10-3 with TRBJ1-6; D remains unclear. CDR3 length equals 13 residues. Germline lookup yields CDR1 ENHRY and CDR2 SYGVKD. The V end was cut by 3 bases, the J end by 6 bases, with 6 bases between. The CDR3 DNA reads TGTGCCATCAGTGATAGAGTTAATTCACCCCTCCACTTT. Translation: CAISDRVNSPLHF.

The rearrangement links TRBV27 to TRBJ1-2; 8 bases line up with TRBD1. The length of the CDR3 is 15 residues. With 6 bases clipped from V and 4 bases from J, the junction kept 10 bases outside the gene matches. Germline lookup yields CDR1 MNHEY and CDR2 SMNVEV (reference sequence). The CDR3 loop is CASRLNRGASYGYTF. The CDR3, as DNA: TGTGCCAGCAGGCTCAACAGGGGGGCCTCCTATGGCTACACCTTC.

This clonotype was seen a few times. V and J are TRBV6-6 and TRBJ2-1; TRBD1 is a possible D gene (5 bases). The CDR3 consists of 17 residues. V was trimmed by 0 bases and J by 3 bases, leaving 15 bases between them. Looked up from germline, CDR1 is MNHNY and CDR2 is SVGAGI (reference sequence). The CDR3 reads CASSYSSKGADYNEQFF. The CDR3 DNA is TGTGCCAGCAGTTACTCGAGTAAAGGGGCTGACTACAATGAGCAGTTCTTC.

This clonotype showed up just once. The conserved final phenylalanine or tryptophan is absent from the CDR3, which likely points to a read error. The DNA is left out, because the CDR3 cannot be placed on it with certainty; the CDR3 is given as TCRdb lists it. The chain links TRBV6-5 to TRBJ2-1; TRBD2 is the table's D call and was not checked against the DNA. CDR1 and CDR2 (germline): MNHEY, SVGAGI. Inclusive of both ends, the CDR3 amounts to 15 amino acids. The CDR3 region is CASSQTSGRGKEKVG.

There are many counts of this clonotype. This chain links TRBV19 with TRBJ1-5; maybe TRBD1 (6 bases). Trimming left V 3 bases short and J 6 bases short, with 9 bases between. Germline CDR1 is LNHDA and CDR2 is SQIVND (reference sequence). The CDR3 has 13 residues. CDR3 nucleotides: TGTGCCAGTAGTATTCGGGGGCCTCAGCCCCAGCATTTT. Encoded protein: CASSIRGPQPQHF. Using reference TRBV19 and TRBJ1-5 for the parts outside the CDR3, the full variable domain is DGGITQSPKYLFRKEGQNVTLSCEQNLNHDAMYWYRQDPGQGLRLIYYSQIVNDFQKGDIAEGYSVSREKKESFPLTVTSAQKNPTAFYLCASSIRGPQPQHFGDGTRLSIL.

This clonotype was seen a few times. The chain recombines TRBV5-1 with TRBJ2-5; TRBD1 agrees at 10 bases. V trimming: 3 bases; J trimming: 0 bases; junction bases outside the gene matches: 8. There are 17 residues in the CDR3. CDR1 and CDR2 from the germline V gene are SGHRS and YFSETQ. CDR3 sequence reads: CASSSGQGGAYQETQYF. Here the CDR3 DNA reads TGCGCCAGCAGCTCTGGACAGGGGGGGGCGTACCAAGAGACCCAGTACTTC.

The chain recombines TRBV6-2 or TRBV6-3 with TRBJ2-1, with 9 nucleotides matching TRBD2. This CDR3 region has 14 residues. CDR1 and CDR2 from the germline V gene are MNHEY and SVGEGT. Trimming took 5 bases from V and 2 from J; bases not matched to a gene: 1. CDR3 amino acids: CASSRLAAYNEQFF. In DNA form, the CDR3 reads TGTGCCAGCAGTCGACTAGCGGCCTACAATGAGCAGTTCTTC.

This clonotype was seen repeatedly, ten times or more. This rearrangement joins TRBV5-6 to TRBJ2-1; D remains unclear. The V and J ends lost 7 bases and 2 bases respectively, with 7 bases between them. CDR3 length: 12 amino acids. Germline V gene sequence: CDR1 SGHDT, CDR2 YYEEEE. For the CDR3, the DNA is TGTGCCAGCGGCAGAACCTACAATGAGCAGTTCTTC. The encoded protein is CASGRTYNEQFF.

The rearrangement links TRBV27 to TRBJ1-2; 11 positions agree with TRBD1. J lost 5 bases, V lost 4 bases, and 9 bases had no gene match. CDR1 is MNHEY and CDR2 is SMNVEV in the germline V gene (reference sequence). The CDR3 is 16 residues long. The CDR3 region has the DNA TGTGCCAGCAGTTCGACTCCCGGGACAGGGGGTTATGGCTACACCTTC. This sequence encodes CASSSTPGTGGYGYTF.

The V gene is TRBV27, the J gene TRBJ1-4; TRBD1 might be the D (5 bases). The CDR3 is 15 residues long. Per the germline V gene, CDR1 is MNHEY and CDR2 is SMNVEV (reference sequence). V gave up 5 bases and J gave up 6 bases, with 16 bases separating them. The CDR3 spells CASSPGGALDEKLFF. CDR3 nucleotide sequence: TGTGCCAGCAGTCCCGGCGGGGCTTTAGATGAAAAACTGTTTTTT.

Judged by abundance, this clonotype is medium-sized. The chain couples TRBV27 to TRBJ2-7; D is undetermined. The V gene's germline CDR1 is MNHEY and CDR2 SMNVEV (reference sequence). The CDR3 length is 13 residues. V lost 2 bases to trimming and J lost 1 base, with 6 bases between them. The chain's CDR3 is CASSLGLSYEQYF. The DNA for the CDR3 is TGTGCCAGCAGTTTAGGGCTTTCCTACGAGCAGTACTTC.

The rearrangement links TRBV11-2 to TRBJ1-2; possible D gene TRBD1, 5 bases. Germline values: CDR1 SGHAT, CDR2 FQNNGV. V dropped 1 base and J dropped 7 bases, with 13 bases sitting between them. This CDR3 comprises 14 residues. CDR3 in DNA: TGTGCCAGCAGCTTAGGGGCAGGGAGTCGTGGCTACACCTTC. Encoded protein: CASSLGAGSRGYTF.

By proportion, this clonotype is medium-sized. The gene calls are TRBV27 and TRBJ2-3; D is unresolved. The length of the CDR3 is 13 residues. Deletions cut 2 bases from V and 3 bases from J, with 6 bases between. The germline V gene encodes CDR1 MNHEY and CDR2 SMNVEV (reference sequence). The CDR3 DNA sequence: TGTGCCAGCAGTTTACGGCTTACAGATACGCAGTATTTT. This translates into CASSLRLTDTQYF.

The table lists this clonotype with a few counts. The chain is built from TRBV15 and TRBJ1-2, with a possible D match to TRBD1 (5 bases). Looked up from germline, CDR1 is LNHNV and CDR2 is YYDKDF (reference sequence). There are 14 residues in the CDR3. V lost 0 bases and J 7 bases, leaving 12 bases between the germline ends. The CDR3 spells CATSRDSGRPGYTF. The CDR3 region has the DNA TGTGCCACCAGCAGAGACTCAGGGAGACCTGGCTACACCTTC.

With regard to this clonotype: A much more abundant neighbour one base away suggests this may be a read error. CDR3 DNA: TGTGCCATCAGCCCAAGACTAGCGGGGGGGCTGGAGCAGTTCTTC. This sequence encodes CAISPRLAGGLEQFF. V and J are TRBV5-5 and TRBJ2-1; 14 bases are shared with TRBD2. CDR3 size: 15 residues. Looked up from germline, CDR1 is SGHKS and CDR2 is YYEKEE (reference sequence).

V is TRBV18 and J is TRBJ1-3; 10 bases agree with TRBD1. V trimming: 4 bases; J trimming: 4 bases; junction bases outside the gene matches: 4. The CDR3 sequence is 15 residues long. Germline V gene data show CDR1 as KGHSH and CDR2 as LQKENI. The CDR3 nucleotides are TGTGCCAGCTCACGGGGACAGGGGCTCGGAAACACCATATATTTT. It translates to CASSRGQGLGNTIYF.

This clonotype was seen more than once but under ten times. CDR3 nucleotides: TGTGCCAGTAGTATAGGAAGCAGGGATTACGGGACTGAAGCTTTCTTT. This codes for CASSIGSRDYGTEAFF. This chain connects TRBV19 to TRBJ1-1; maybe TRBD1 (5 bases). Trimming took off 1 base at V and 5 bases at J, with 17 bases between the two ends. In germline, CDR1 is LNHDA, CDR2 SQIVND (reference sequence). This CDR3 is 16 amino acids long.

V is TRBV6-2 or TRBV6-3 and J is TRBJ2-7; 10 nucleotides align to TRBD2. The CDR3 totals 15 residues. Germline trimming cut 5 bases from V and 7 bases from J; bases unmatched to any gene: 11. The germline gives CDR1 MNHEY, CDR2 SVGEGT. CDR3: CASSPKLAGLLEQYF. Here the CDR3 DNA reads TGTGCCAGCAGTCCGAAACTAGCGGGGCTTTTGGAGCAGTACTTC.

J is TRBJ2-7 and V is TRBV5-4; 14 bases are shared with TRBD2. Trimming removed 4 bases from V and 8 bases from J; junction bases left unmatched: 14. The CDR3 extends over 17 amino acids. Germline loops: CDR1 SGHNT, CDR2 YYREEE (reference sequence). The CDR3 sequence: CASSRGLAGGRIFKQYF. CDR3 DNA sequence: TGTGCCAGCAGCCGCGGACTAGCGGGAGGAAGAATCTTCAAGCAGTACTTC.

The gene calls are TRBV18 and TRBJ1-1; no reliable D call. CDR3 length equals 14 residues. Germline V gene sequence: CDR1 KGHSH, CDR2 LQKENI. Trimming pared 0 bases from V and 3 bases from J, leaving 8 bases between. CDR3 DNA: TGTGCCAGCTCACCACCCGGGGTCGACACTGAAGCTTTCTTT. Amino acids: CASSPPGVDTEAFF.

This clonotype was detected ten times or more. The chain carries TRBV19 and TRBJ2-5, with 8 positions matching TRBD1. The CDR3 loop spans 15 amino acids. The germline CDR1 and CDR2 sequences are LNHDA and SQIVND (reference sequence). Trimming at V came to 1 base and at J to 5 bases, leaving 6 bases not matched to a gene. CDR3 bases: TGTGCCAGTAGTATAGGCCAGACAGGGGCCGAGACCCAGTACTTC. Translated, it gives CASSIGQTGAETQYF.

This clonotype is labeled medium-sized (0.01 to 0.1%). The genes are TRBV19 and TRBJ2-7; 9 nucleotides line up with TRBD2. V gave up 3 bases and J gave up 1 base; unmatched junction bases: 4. Germline V gene lookup returns CDR1 LNHDA and CDR2 SQIVND (reference sequence). CDR3 size: 15 residues. CDR3 sequence: CASSIGAGGSYEQYF. The CDR3, as DNA: TGTGCCAGTAGTATTGGAGCGGGGGGATCCTACGAGCAGTACTTC.

This clonotype has only a few counts. The chain carries TRBV5-1 and TRBJ1-1; 9 bases align to TRBD1. This CDR3 region has 15 residues. In germline, CDR1 is SGHRS, CDR2 YFSETQ. The J segment lost 2 bases and the V segment lost 3 bases, leaving 5 bases of the junction unmatched. The CDR3 sequence is CASSSPGQGNTEAFF. CDR3 nucleotides: TGCGCCAGCAGCTCCCCGGGACAGGGAAACACTGAAGCTTTCTTT.

The table lists this clonotype with a few counts. The rearrangement uses TRBV13 and TRBJ2-3; D might be TRBD1 or TRBD2, each matching 6 bases. This CDR3 is 14 amino acids long. Germline CDR1 is PRHDT and CDR2 is FYEKMQ (reference sequence). Deletions cut 0 bases from V and 5 bases from J, with 9 bases between. CDR3 residues: CASSLGGGRDTQYF. The CDR3 nucleotides read TGTGCCAGCAGCTTAGGGGGGGGCCGAGATACGCAGTATTTT.

The rearrangement joins TRBV5-4 to TRBJ2-1, with 9 bases fitting TRBD1. This CDR3 region has 15 residues. Losses at the gene ends were 4 bases for V and 4 bases for J; bases not matched to a gene: 6. Germline lookup yields CDR1 SGHNT and CDR2 YYREEE (reference sequence). CDR3 amino acids: CASSTGTGTYNEQFF. In DNA form, the CDR3 reads TGTGCCAGCAGCACAGGGACAGGGACTTACAATGAGCAGTTCTTC.

The rearrangement links TRBV5-4 to TRBJ2-3, with a tentative D call TRBD1 (6 bases). Trimming took off 2 bases at V and 2 bases at J, with 15 bases between the two ends. The length of the CDR3 is 16 residues. Per germline, CDR1 SGHNT and CDR2 YYREEE (reference sequence). This CDR3 is CASSFETNRDTDTQYF. The CDR3, as DNA: TGTGCCAGCAGCTTCGAGACAAACAGGGACACAGATACGCAGTATTTT.